This entry lists 14 T cell receptor beta chains sequenced from one sample in a study of cytomegalovirus exposure and HLA in healthy donors. Primers for the PCR totalled 60 Vbeta and 13 Jbeta. Here immunoSEQ multiplex PCR was the method, and the copy in TCRdb shows in-frame clones only, minus some. The data hold some 240,000 clones, with more than 75% observed a single time. Sequencing was carried out using PBMCs. The receptors stem from a male donor in good health and CMV-seronegative.

This rearrangement joins TRBV27 to TRBJ1-1; D is perhaps TRBD1 (5 bases). Trimming shortened V by 5 bases and J by 1 base, and 11 bases separated the two germline ends. The germline V gene encodes CDR1 MNHEY and CDR2 SMNVEV (reference sequence). This CDR3 spans 14 amino acids. The CDR3 region has the DNA TGTGCCAGCAGTACCGCCGGGGGGAACACTGAAGCTTTCTTT. It codes for CASSTAGGNTEAFF.

This clone was seen just once. The rearrangement uses TRBV30 and TRBJ1-5, with D unclear. CDR3 size: 13 residues. Germline CDR1 reads GTSNPN; CDR2 reads SVGIG (reference sequence). V was shortened by 7 bases and J by 2 bases, with 12 bases between the two germline ends. The chain's CDR3 is CAYSVGGNQPQHF. The DNA of the CDR3 is TGTGCCTACAGTGTCGGGGGCAATCAGCCCCAGCATTTT.

The gene calls are TRBV6-7 and TRBJ1-1; 8 bases agree with TRBD1. Being an ORF, TRBV6-7 has a function that is uncertain. The CDR3 spans 17 residues. Trimming removed 0 bases from V and 5 bases from J; junction bases left unmatched: 11. The CDR3 DNA follows: TGTGCCAGCAGTTACTCGACCTTCGGACAGGGAAGGACTGAAGCTTTCTTT. Translated: CASSYSTFGQGRTEAFF.

A single count supports this clone. The rearrangement uses TRBV7-9 and TRBJ2-7; D might be TRBD2 (6 bases). The germline V gene has CDR1 SEHNR and CDR2 FQNEAQ (reference sequence). This CDR3 spans 15 amino acids. V was clipped by 3 bases and J by 3 bases, with 15 bases between them. CDR3 nucleotide sequence: TGTGCCAGCAGCTTGGGGGGAGAACTTGGCTACGAGCAGTACTTC. Translating it yields CASSLGGELGYEQYF.

The CDR3 sequence: CASSLVGGFLQFF. As DNA, the CDR3 is TGTGCCAGCAGTTTGGTAGGGGGCTTTCTCCAATTCTTC. This sequence joins TRBV28 and TRBJ2-1; 7 bases line up with TRBD1. Germline assignment: CDR1 MDHEN and CDR2 SYDVKM. This CDR3 has 13 residues. Trimming took 3 bases from V and 16 from J; bases not matched to a gene: 12.

CDR3 DNA sequence: TGTGCCAGCTCCCTTGGGGGCAGGGCCTACGAGCAGTACTTC. The encoded protein is CASSLGGRAYEQYF. V gene TRBV28 combines with J gene TRBJ2-7; the D gene is possibly TRBD1 (6 bases). The ends were cut back, 8 bases at V and 2 bases at J, with 16 bases in the middle. CDR1 is MDHEN and CDR2 is SYDVKM in the germline V gene. CDR3 length: 14 amino acids.

This chain connects TRBV28 to TRBJ1-5; possibly TRBD1 for D (6 bases). The CDR3 runs 13 residues. Deletions cut 4 bases from V and 7 bases from J, with 11 bases between. From germline, CDR1 is MDHEN and CDR2 SYDVKM. The CDR3 spells CASSSGVRQPQHF. The CDR3 nucleotides are TGTGCCAGCAGTTCAGGGGTGCGGCAGCCCCAGCATTTT.

The chain couples TRBV6-6 to TRBJ2-5; D call uncertain. Germline loops: CDR1 MNHNY, CDR2 SVGAGI (reference sequence). This CDR3 spans 12 amino acids. Trimming stripped 8 bases from V and 5 bases from J, with 12 bases between. The CDR3 DNA follows: TGTGCCAGCCGTCTACGAGAGGAGACCCAGTACTTC. Its translation is CASRLREETQYF.

The V and J genes are TRBV9 and TRBJ1-4; perhaps TRBD1 as D (6 bases). The V gene's germline CDR1 is SGDLS and CDR2 YYNGEE. The CDR3 extends over 16 amino acids. Between the trimmed V and J ends, which lost 0 bases and 5 bases, there was a span of 14 bases. The CDR3 here is CASSVVAGARNEKLFF. The CDR3 coding sequence is TGTGCCAGCAGCGTAGTGGCGGGGGCGCGGAATGAAAAACTGTTTTTT. The whole variable domain, filled in from reference TRBV9 and TRBJ1-4, reads DSGVTQTPKHLITATGQRVTLRCSPRSGDLSVYWYQQSLDQGLQFLIQYYNGEERAKGNILERFSAQQFPDLHSELNLSSLELGDSALYFCASSVVAGARNEKLFFGSGTQLSVL.

The V call is TRBV28, the J call TRBJ1-1; 8 bases map to TRBD1. Germline CDR1 reads MDHEN; CDR2 reads SYDVKM. The J segment lost 3 bases and the V segment lost 3 bases, leaving 3 bases of the junction unmatched. The CDR3 totals 14 residues. The CDR3, as DNA: TGTGCCAGCAGTTTCAGGGGGCAGCACACTGAAGCTTTCTTT. Its translation: CASSFRGQHTEAFF.

The chain is built from TRBV6-1 and TRBJ1-6, with 7 bases that match TRBD1. Germline CDR1 MNHNS, CDR2 SASEGT. V trimming: 6 bases; J trimming: 2 bases; junction bases outside the gene matches: 4. CDR3 size: 15 residues. The CDR3 reads CASRDRAAYNSPLHF. The CDR3 region has the DNA TGTGCCAGCAGAGACAGGGCCGCCTATAATTCACCCCTCCACTTT.

The chain employs TRBV6-5 and TRBJ2-5; tentative D call: TRBD2 (7 bases). This CDR3 is built from 16 residues. V gave up 2 bases and J gave up 2 bases, with 15 bases separating them. Germline V gives CDR1 MNHEY, CDR2 SVGAGI. As DNA, the CDR3 is TGTGCCAGCAGTTACCAAGGGGGGAGGGCGCAAGAGACCCAGTACTTC. It specifies CASSYQGGRAQETQYF.

The V gene is TRBV6-5, the J gene TRBJ2-7; D might be TRBD2 (6 bases). Germline loops: CDR1 MNHEY, CDR2 SVGAGI. The CDR3 covers 15 residues. Trimming removed 6 bases from V and 1 base from J, with 16 bases in between. The CDR3 spells CASRYGTGGSYEQYF. The CDR3 bases are TGTGCCAGCAGGTACGGGACTGGCGGTTCCTACGAGCAGTACTTC.

The gene calls are TRBV7-9 and TRBJ2-1, with 9 bases that match TRBD2. The CDR3 runs 15 residues. Germline V gene sequence: CDR1 SEHNR, CDR2 FQNEAQ (reference sequence). Trimming cost V 5 bases and J 8 bases; bases outside gene matches: 10. The CDR3 bases are TGTGCCAGCAGCGCGGGACTAGCTAGGGGCGATGAGCAGTTCTTC. Its translation is CASSAGLARGDEQFF.